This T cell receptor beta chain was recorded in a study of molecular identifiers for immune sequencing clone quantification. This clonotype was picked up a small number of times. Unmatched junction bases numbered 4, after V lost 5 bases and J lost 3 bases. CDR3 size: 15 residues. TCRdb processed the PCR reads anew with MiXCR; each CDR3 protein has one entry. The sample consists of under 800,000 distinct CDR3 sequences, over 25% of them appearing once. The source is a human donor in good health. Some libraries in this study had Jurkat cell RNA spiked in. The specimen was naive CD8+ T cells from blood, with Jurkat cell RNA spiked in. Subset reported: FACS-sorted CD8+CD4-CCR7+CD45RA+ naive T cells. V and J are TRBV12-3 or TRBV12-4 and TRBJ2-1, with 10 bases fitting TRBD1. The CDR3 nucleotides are TGTGCCAGCAGTCGGGACAGGGGATACTACAATGAGCAGTTCTTC. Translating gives CASSRDRGYYNEQFF.